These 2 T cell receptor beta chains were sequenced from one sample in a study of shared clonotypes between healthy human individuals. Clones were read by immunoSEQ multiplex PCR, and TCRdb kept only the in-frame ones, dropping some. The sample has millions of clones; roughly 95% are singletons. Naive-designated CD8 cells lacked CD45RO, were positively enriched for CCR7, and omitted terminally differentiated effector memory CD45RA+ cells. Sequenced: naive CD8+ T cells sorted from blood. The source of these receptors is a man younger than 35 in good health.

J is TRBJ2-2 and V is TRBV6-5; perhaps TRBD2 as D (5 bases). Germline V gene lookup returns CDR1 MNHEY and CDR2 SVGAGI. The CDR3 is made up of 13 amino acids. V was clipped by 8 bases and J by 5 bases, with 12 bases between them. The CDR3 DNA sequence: TGTGCCAGCGCCGTCTGGGAGACCGGGGAGCTGTTTTTT. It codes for CASAVWETGELFF.

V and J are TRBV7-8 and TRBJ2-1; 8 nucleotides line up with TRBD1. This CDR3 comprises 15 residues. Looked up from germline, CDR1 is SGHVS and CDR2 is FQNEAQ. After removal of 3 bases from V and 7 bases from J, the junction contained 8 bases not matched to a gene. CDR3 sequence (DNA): TGTGCCAGCAGCTTCAGACAGGGGCTAGGGAATGAGCAGTTCTTC. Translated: CASSFRQGLGNEQFF.